What follows are 8 T cell receptor beta chains derived from one specimen sequenced in a study of T cell responses to AZD1222 COVID-19 vaccine. Profiled with immunoSEQ multiplex PCR; TCRdb holds only in-frame clones, not every one. This sample yields 65,000 to 95,000 clones, of which around 92% are seen a single time; 5.5% to 9% belongs to the top ten. Material: peripheral blood, obtained on day 0 of MenACWY control vaccination. The receptors were sampled from an adult in good health.

This chain links TRBV30 with TRBJ1-6, with D tentatively TRBD1 (5 bases). V lost 1 base and J lost 10, with 17 bases in between. CDR1 is GTSNPN, CDR2 SVGIG, per germline (reference sequence). This CDR3 is built from 15 residues. The CDR3 DNA sequence: TGTGCCTGGAGTGGCGTTGGGGGTGGGTTGTCACCCCTCCACTTT. Translating it yields CAWSGVGGGLSPLHF.

This clone was found once. This chain links TRBV7-2 with TRBJ2-6; D call uncertain. Germline V gene data show CDR1 as SGHTA and CDR2 as FQGNSA. The CDR3 sequence is 15 residues long. Trimming took off 1 base at V and 5 bases at J, with 9 bases between the two ends. The CDR3 DNA sequence: TGTGCCAGCAGCTTAGGCGACATTCGGGCCAACGTCCTGACTTTC. Translation: CASSLGDIRANVLTF.

This chain links TRBV19 with TRBJ2-3; TRBD2 matches 7 bases. CDR1 LNHDA and CDR2 SQIVND come from the germline V gene (reference sequence). Unmatched junction bases numbered 5, after V lost 8 bases and J lost 0 bases. CDR3 size: 14 residues. CDR3 sequence: CASRSLASTDTQYF. The DNA for the CDR3 is TGTGCCAGTCGGTCACTAGCGAGCACAGATACGCAGTATTTT.

The genes are TRBV9 and TRBJ2-1; TRBD1 or TRBD2 may be the D gene (6 bases each). This CDR3 contains 13 residues. V was pared by 0 bases and J by 10 bases, with 11 bases between. Germline V gene lookup returns CDR1 SGDLS and CDR2 YYNGEE. The CDR3 loop reads CASSVGMGGEQFF. The CDR3 nucleotides are TGTGCCAGCAGCGTAGGAATGGGGGGCGAGCAGTTCTTC.

This clone appeared a few times. The V and J genes are TRBV16 and TRBJ2-7; TRBD2 matches at 15 bases. The germline V gene has CDR1 KGHSY and CDR2 FQNENV. The trim removed 2 bases at V and 4 bases at J, leaving 6 bases unmatched. The CDR3 is 17 residues long. DNA of the CDR3: TGTGCCAGCAGCCAACCGGGACTAGCGGGAGGTCGTTACGAGCAGTACTTC. Translating it yields CASSQPGLAGGRYEQYF.

This rearrangement joins TRBV9 to TRBJ1-6; possible D gene TRBD1, 6 bases. V dropped 1 base and J dropped 10 bases, with 12 bases sitting between them. This CDR3 spans 14 amino acids. CDR1 is SGDLS and CDR2 is YYNGEE in the germline V gene. Here the CDR3 reads CASSVQGSGSPLHF. The CDR3 DNA reads as TGTGCCAGCAGCGTACAGGGGTCGGGATCACCCCTCCACTTT.

This chain connects TRBV7-3 to TRBJ2-2; D is ambiguous. V dropped 4 bases and J dropped 0 bases, with 12 bases sitting between them. CDR1 SGHTA and CDR2 FQGTGA come from the germline V gene. The CDR3 runs to 16 residues. The CDR3 region is CASSSGQRTNTGELFF. CDR3 nucleotides: TGTGCCAGCAGCTCCGGCCAACGCACGAACACCGGGGAGCTGTTTTTT.

The rearrangement links TRBV12-3 or TRBV12-4 to TRBJ2-5; TRBD1 might be the D (6 bases). CDR3 length: 13 amino acids. Trimming left V 5 bases short and J 1 base short, with 8 bases between. DNA for the CDR3: TGTGCCAGCAGTACGGACAGCCAAGAGACCCAGTACTTC. It specifies CASSTDSQETQYF.